The 28 T cell receptor beta chains presented below share a single source sample, sequenced in a study of technical replicates of blood from a few donors. Measured with immunoSEQ multiplex PCR; TCRdb has only the in-frame clones, and not every one. Altogether fewer than 90,000 clones are present, around 94% being singletons, with the ten largest covering 0.25%. The material sequenced was T cells isolated from PBMCs. These TCRs come from a human donor in good health.

The chain links TRBV7-3 to TRBJ1-2; 7 nucleotides match TRBD1. Unmatched junction bases numbered 12, after V lost 2 bases and J lost 6 bases. The CDR3 has 16 amino acids. CDR1 is SGHTA, CDR2 FQGTGA, per germline. The CDR3 region is CASSLAPVAQGNGYTF. In DNA form, the CDR3 reads TGTGCCAGCAGCTTAGCGCCCGTCGCACAGGGGAATGGCTACACCTTC.

The chain uses TRBV18 and TRBJ1-2, with a weak D call TRBD1 (5 bases). Germline CDR1 KGHSH, CDR2 LQKENI. The CDR3 covers 13 residues. Trimming cost V 5 bases and J 7 bases, with 14 bases left between them. The CDR3 sequence: CASSNMGGSGYTF. As DNA, the CDR3 is TGTGCCAGCTCAAATATGGGGGGAAGTGGCTACACCTTC.

The chain has TRBV9 and TRBJ1-6, with D tentatively TRBD1 (5 bases). This CDR3 has 14 residues. Germline lookup yields CDR1 SGDLS and CDR2 YYNGEE. Trimming pared 3 bases from V and 4 bases from J, leaving 8 bases between. The CDR3 DNA is TGTGCCAGCAGCGCTCGACAGTATAATTCACCCCTCCACTTT. It translates to CASSARQYNSPLHF.

The V and J genes are TRBV7-9 and TRBJ2-1; unclear D gene. CDR3 length: 12 amino acids. The V gene's germline CDR1 is SEHNR and CDR2 FQNEAQ (reference sequence). V lost 3 bases and J lost 10, with 10 bases in between. CDR3 region: CASSFAAEEQFF. DNA of the CDR3: TGTGCCAGCAGCTTTGCTGCTGAGGAGCAGTTCTTC.

The chain employs TRBV4-2 and TRBJ2-5; D is possibly TRBD2 (6 bases). Germline V gene data show CDR1 as LGHNA and CDR2 as YNFKEQ. The CDR3 runs to 17 residues. The V end lost 1 base, the J end lost 1 base, and 16 bases lay between the germline ends. CDR3 sequence reads: CASSQGTRGAIQETQYF. Written as DNA, the CDR3 is TGTGCCAGCAGCCAAGGTACGCGGGGAGCCATCCAAGAGACCCAGTACTTC.

This chain links TRBV29-1 with TRBJ2-2; D gene uncertain. V lost 5 bases to trimming and J lost 4 bases, with 14 bases between them. Germline V gene lookup returns CDR1 SQVTM and CDR2 ANQGSEA. CDR3 length: 14 residues. The CDR3 region is CSVLDSKGTGELFF. The CDR3 nucleotides read TGCAGCGTTCTAGACTCCAAAGGCACCGGGGAGCTGTTTTTT.

This chain joins TRBV7-3 and TRBJ1-3, with D uncertain. Germline lookup yields CDR1 SGHTA and CDR2 FQGTGA. The CDR3 loop spans 15 amino acids. V was trimmed by 0 bases and J by 4 bases, leaving 10 bases between them. CDR3 nucleotide sequence: TGTGCCAGCAGCTTAACTGCAGGTCCCGGAAACACCATATATTTT. Its protein is CASSLTAGPGNTIYF.

The genes are TRBV5-1 and TRBJ1-1; D is undetermined. CDR1 and CDR2 from the germline V gene are SGHRS and YFSETQ. V lost 0 bases, J lost 0 bases, and 12 bases lay in between. The CDR3 spans 16 residues. CDR3 bases: TGCGCCAGCAGCTTGGCAGCGGCGTCCATGAACACTGAAGCTTTCTTT. Its protein product is CASSLAAASMNTEAFF.

The V call is TRBV30, the J call TRBJ2-5, with D unresolved. Germline CDR1 reads GTSNPN; CDR2 reads SVGIG (reference sequence). CDR3 length equals 12 residues. Deletions cut 5 bases from V and 1 base from J, with 8 bases between. The DNA of the CDR3 is TGTGCCTGGGGCCCAGGCCAAGAGACCCAGTACTTC. It specifies CAWGPGQETQYF.

The genes are TRBV14 and TRBJ1-1; D is possibly TRBD1 (5 bases). This CDR3 contains 14 residues. V was cut by 4 bases and J by 5 bases, with 14 bases left in between. Germline assignment: CDR1 SGHDN and CDR2 FVKESK. CDR3 amino acids: CASSPRAGGTEAFF. CDR3 nucleotide sequence: TGTGCCAGCAGCCCCCGTGCCGGGGGGACTGAAGCTTTCTTT.

The CDR3 coding sequence is TGTGCCAGCAGCTCCTACAGACAGGACACTGAAGCTTTCTTT. This sequence encodes CASSSYRQDTEAFF. This chain connects TRBV11-3 to TRBJ1-1, with D perhaps TRBD1 (6 bases). The germline V gene encodes CDR1 SGHNT and CDR2 YENEEA. The V and J ends lost 4 bases and 3 bases respectively, with 12 bases between them. This CDR3 is built from 14 residues. Using reference TRBV11-3 and TRBJ1-1 for the parts outside the CDR3, the full variable domain is EAGVVQSPRYKIIEKKQPVAFWCNPISGHNTLYWYLQNLGQGPELLIRYENEEAVDDSQLPKDRFSAERLKGVDSTLKIQPAELGDSAVYLCASSSYRQDTEAFFGQGTRLTVV.

The genes are TRBV4-2 and TRBJ2-7, with D perhaps TRBD2 (6 bases). This CDR3 has 16 amino acids. Trimming left V 0 bases short and J 3 bases short, with 15 bases between. Germline CDR1 reads LGHNA; CDR2 reads YNFKEQ. In DNA, the CDR3 is TGTGCCAGCAGCCAAGAGGAGGGAATGGGTTTCTACGAGCAGTACTTC. Residues: CASSQEEGMGFYEQYF.

The J gene is TRBJ2-1, the V gene TRBV11-3, with 7 bases lining up with TRBD1. Unmatched junction bases numbered 5, after V lost 6 bases and J lost 15 bases. Per the germline V gene, CDR1 is SGHNT and CDR2 is YENEEA. The CDR3 spans 10 residues. In DNA, the CDR3 is TGTGCCAGCAGTCGACAGGGATTGTTCTTC. Protein sequence: CASSRQGLFF.

The V gene is TRBV29-1, the J gene TRBJ2-1; 7 bases align to TRBD2. Trimming at V came to 1 base and at J to 1 base, leaving 4 bases not matched to a gene. The CDR3 contains 15 residues. The germline gives CDR1 SQVTM, CDR2 ANQGSEA. CDR3 nucleotides: TGCAGCGTTGAAGTGTCGGGGGGATCCTACAATGAGCAGTTCTTC. Translation gives CSVEVSGGSYNEQFF.

V and J are TRBV7-6 and TRBJ2-7; D ambiguous. This CDR3 spans 14 amino acids. Trimming removed 4 bases at V and 3 bases at J, with 13 bases between. Germline V gene data show CDR1 as SGHVS and CDR2 as FNYEAQ. CDR3 DNA sequence: TGTGCCAGCAGCTCATACAGAGAAAGCTACGAGCAGTACTTC. This translates into CASSSYRESYEQYF. Full variable domain (remainder filled in from reference TRBV7-6 and TRBJ2-7): GAGVSQSPRYKVTKRGQDVALRCDPISGHVSLYWYRQALGQGPEFLTYFNYEAQQDKSGLPNDRFSAERPEGSISTLTIQRTEQRDSAMYRCASSSYRESYEQYFGPGTRLTVT.

The rearrangement joins TRBV29-1 to TRBJ1-2; D perhaps matches TRBD1 (6 bases). The CDR3 contains 12 residues. Per the germline V gene, CDR1 is SQVTM and CDR2 is ANQGSEA. Trimming pared 6 bases from V and 4 bases from J, leaving 12 bases between. CDR3 in DNA: TGCAGCGTCGTGACAGGTATCTATGGCTACACCTTC. This codes for CSVVTGIYGYTF.

The V and J genes are TRBV5-1 and TRBJ2-5, with unresolved D. The CDR3 has 14 residues. CDR1 and CDR2 from the germline V gene are SGHRS and YFSETQ. The V gene lost 1 base and the J gene lost 2 bases, with 9 bases spanning the gap. The CDR3 spells CASSLSTDQETQYF. CDR3 nucleotides: TGCGCCAGCAGCTTGAGCACAGATCAAGAGACCCAGTACTTC.

V and J are TRBV7-6 and TRBJ2-3; D might be TRBD2 (5 bases). V shed 5 bases and J shed 5 bases, with 11 bases lying between them. There are 13 residues in the CDR3. Per the germline V gene, CDR1 is SGHVS and CDR2 is FNYEAQ. Here the CDR3 DNA reads TGTGCCAGCAGCGCCCGGGCGGGAGATACGCAGTATTTT. It specifies CASSARAGDTQYF.

V is TRBV29-1 and J is TRBJ2-1; the match to TRBD2 covers 7 bases. J gave up 3 bases and V 1 base, and 3 bases lay outside the gene matches. The germline CDR1 and CDR2 sequences are SQVTM and ANQGSEA. The CDR3 is 14 amino acids. Here the CDR3 reads CSVEVLAVYNEQFF. The CDR3 DNA reads TGCAGCGTTGAAGTTCTAGCGGTCTACAATGAGCAGTTCTTC.

In its sample, this clone was seen once. This CDR3 is also generated by other DNA sequences in the sample. This sequence joins TRBV5-1 and TRBJ2-5; TRBD1 matches 8 bases. Germline CDR1 and CDR2: SGHRS and YFSETQ. This CDR3 spans 14 amino acids. V was clipped by 0 bases and J by 2 bases; unmatched bases: 0. The CDR3 DNA sequence: TGCGCCAGCAGCTTGGACAGGGGGCAAGAGACCCAGTACTTC. It encodes CASSLDRGQETQYF. Looking up the rest from reference TRBV5-1 and TRBJ2-5 gives the full variable domain: KAGVTQTPRYLIKTRGQQVTLSCSPISGHRSVSWYQQTPGQGLQFLFEYFSETQRNKGNFPGRFSGRQFSNSRSEMNVSTLELGDSALYLCASSLDRGQETQYFGPGTRLLVL.

The CDR3 loop reads CASSQGQGNTEAFF. The CDR3, as DNA: TGCGCCAGCAGCCAAGGACAGGGGAACACTGAAGCTTTCTTT. The V gene is TRBV4-1, the J gene TRBJ1-1; TRBD1 aligns across 7 bases. Trimming took 1 base from V and 1 from J; bases not matched to a gene: 0. There are 14 residues in the CDR3. The V gene's germline CDR1 is MGHRA and CDR2 YSYEKL.

The chain joins TRBV10-2 to TRBJ2-3; 11 nucleotides align to TRBD1. The CDR3 totals 13 residues. The trim removed 7 bases at V and 11 bases at J, leaving 8 bases unmatched. Germline-derived CDR1 and CDR2 are WSHSY and SAAADI. CDR3 DNA: TGCGCCAGCATCGGACAGGGGGCAAGGATGCAGTATTTT. Protein: CASIGQGARMQYF.

This clone is a singleton in its sample. The rearrangement uses TRBV4-1 and TRBJ2-7; possibly TRBD2 for D (6 bases). The CDR3 sequence is 16 residues long. Trimming cost V 1 base and J 0 bases, with 13 bases left between them. The V gene's germline CDR1 is MGHRA and CDR2 YSYEKL. In DNA form, the CDR3 reads TGCGCCAGCAGCCAAGGGAGCCAGCGGGCCTCCTACGAGCAGTACTTC. The encoded protein is CASSQGSQRASYEQYF.

The J gene is TRBJ2-1, the V gene TRBV7-9; D is possibly TRBD2 (5 bases). This CDR3 has 14 amino acids. V was pared by 5 bases and J by 7 bases, with 15 bases between. CDR1 is SEHNR and CDR2 is FQNEAQ in the germline V gene (reference sequence). The CDR3 loop is CASSPRTGENEQFF. The CDR3 bases are TGTGCCAGCAGCCCTCGAACCGGGGAAAATGAGCAGTTCTTC.

The sample holds one count of this clone. The V gene is TRBV7-6, the J gene TRBJ2-7, with 10 bases lining up with TRBD1. Germline CDR1 SGHVS, CDR2 FNYEAQ. Unmatched junction bases numbered 2, after V lost 8 bases and J lost 4 bases. The length of the CDR3 is 12 residues. The CDR3 loop reads CASGTGVYEQYF. CDR3 nucleotide sequence: TGTGCCAGCGGGACAGGGGTATACGAGCAGTACTTC. Variable domain in full (rest from reference TRBV7-6 and TRBJ2-7): GAGVSQSPRYKVTKRGQDVALRCDPISGHVSLYWYRQALGQGPEFLTYFNYEAQQDKSGLPNDRFSAERPEGSISTLTIQRTEQRDSAMYRCASGTGVYEQYFGPGTRLTVT.

The chain uses TRBV11-3 and TRBJ2-1, with a possible D match to TRBD2 (7 bases). Germline V gene lookup returns CDR1 SGHNT and CDR2 YENEEA. V was pared by 5 bases and J by 7 bases, with 18 bases between. The length of the CDR3 is 15 residues. The DNA of the CDR3 is TGTGCCAGCAGCCGGGGGAGGGGGGCGAGGAATGAGCAGTTCTTC. This codes for CASSRGRGARNEQFF.

The CDR3 DNA sequence: TGTGCCAGCAGCCGGGACAGAAGCACAGATACGCAGTATTTT. Translating gives CASSRDRSTDTQYF. The chain links TRBV5-8 to TRBJ2-3; 7 bases fit TRBD1. Germline CDR1 is SGHTS and CDR2 is YDEGEE. The ends lost 4 bases at V and 0 bases at J; junction bases unmatched: 2. The CDR3 length is 14 residues.

The rearrangement links TRBV11-2 to TRBJ2-7; 11 bases fit TRBD1. CDR3 length equals 15 residues. V lost 6 bases, J lost 4 bases, and 8 bases stayed unmatched. From germline, CDR1 is SGHAT and CDR2 FQNNGV. In nucleotides, the CDR3 is TGTGCCAGCAGTTTTGGTGGGACAGGGGGTTACGAGCAGTACTTC. Translation: CASSFGGTGGYEQYF.